This TCR beta chain was captured by sequencing in a study of T-cell reconstitution after alpha-beta-depleted transplantation in children. Unique molecular identifiers tagged the TCRbeta library. Each CDR3 protein is one row after TCRdb ran MiXCR on the PCR reads. The sample shows roughly 490,000 distinct CDR3 sequences, 9.5% to 12% of them seen only once. This clonotype was seen a handful of times. CDR1 and CDR2 (germline): SGHTA, FQGNSA. The CDR3 has 17 residues. V dropped 0 bases and J dropped 5; count of bases not matched to a gene: 9. The sequence was collected from a female patient aged 2-10 years who had a stem cell transplant for aplastic anemia, so the T cells may come from the graft donor. Sequenced material: PBMCs, mostly from graft donor cells, taken 180 days after TCRalphabeta/CD19-depleted stem cell transplant. The chain links TRBV7-2 to TRBJ2-5, with 10 bases fitting TRBD1. CDR3 sequence (DNA): TGTGCCAGCAGCTTAGCGCTGACAGGGGGCTATTGGGAGACCCAGTACTTC. Translated: CASSLALTGGYWETQYF.